Presented here are 30 T cell receptor beta chains from one specimen sequenced in a study of neurological immune-mediated disorders. The time point is: longitudinal time-point 1 (baseline). TCRdb re-analysed the 5' RACE reads in MiXCR, keeping a single row per CDR3 protein. The sample contains 55,000 to 65,000 distinct CDR3 sequences, roughly 10% of which appear only once. Sequenced: PBMCs. The receptors derive from a male donor with HTLV-1-associated myelopathy (HAM/TSP).

In this sample, this clonotype turned up many times. This rearrangement joins TRBV20-1 to TRBJ1-1; a possible D gene is TRBD1 (5 bases). CDR1 and CDR2 from the germline V gene are DFQATT and SNEGSKA (reference sequence). The CDR3 is 14 amino acids. Trimming removed 6 bases from V and 4 bases from J, with 18 bases in between. The CDR3 here is CSANSWGLATEAFF. CDR3 nucleotide sequence: TGCAGTGCCAATTCGTGGGGGTTGGCCACTGAAGCTTTCTTT.

This clonotype was observed many times. The V call is TRBV12-3 or TRBV12-4, the J call TRBJ1-1, with D uncertain. This CDR3 has 12 amino acids. Trimming cost V 3 bases and J 6 bases, with 8 bases left between them. The DNA of the CDR3 is TGTGCCAGCAGTTTTTATAACTCTGAAGCTTTCTTT. Translated, it gives CASSFYNSEAFF.

In this sample, this clonotype turned up many times. The chain is built from TRBV10-3 and TRBJ2-1; D is possibly TRBD1 (5 bases). The V gene lost 3 bases and the J gene lost 7 bases, with 10 bases spanning the gap. There are 13 residues in the CDR3. The germline V gene encodes CDR1 ENHRY and CDR2 SYGVKD. CDR3 sequence: CAISEIDRNEQFF. The CDR3 region has the DNA TGTGCCATCAGTGAAATAGACAGAAATGAGCAGTTCTTC.

Many counts were recorded for this clonotype. The gene calls are TRBV7-9 and TRBJ1-2; 10 positions match TRBD1. This CDR3 spans 15 amino acids. CDR1 and CDR2 from the germline V gene are SEHNR and FQNEAQ (reference sequence). With 1 base clipped from V and 7 bases from J, the junction kept 6 bases outside the gene matches. CDR3 coding DNA: TGTGCCAGCAGCTTAGGACCTGACAGGGGGCCTGGCTACACCTTC. This translates into CASSLGPDRGPGYTF.

The V call is TRBV5-6, the J call TRBJ1-2; 9 bases are a match to TRBD1. The junction had 1 base not matched to a gene; V was cut back by 3 bases and J by 4 bases. CDR3 length: 13 residues. Germline loops: CDR1 SGHDT, CDR2 YYEEEE. The CDR3 is CASSSTGGYGYTF. CDR3 bases: TGTGCCAGCAGCTCGACAGGGGGCTATGGCTACACCTTC. The variable domain in full, completed from reference TRBV5-6 and TRBJ1-2, reads DAGVTQSPTHLIKTRGQQVTLRCSPKSGHDTVSWYQQALGQGPQFIFQYYEEEERQRGNFPDRFSGHQFPNYSSELNVNALLLGDSALYLCASSSTGGYGYTFGSGTRLTVV.

This clonotype was found many times. The rearrangement joins TRBV7-2 to TRBJ1-4; 9 bases match TRBD1. The CDR3 is 14 amino acids. V dropped 8 bases and J dropped 5; count of bases not matched to a gene: 6. The germline gives CDR1 SGHTA, CDR2 FQGNSA. CDR3 region: CASLSGQGNEKLFF. DNA for the CDR3: TGTGCCAGCCTTTCAGGACAGGGGAATGAAAAACTGTTTTTT. The full variable domain, in which reference TRBV7-2 and TRBJ1-4 provide the parts outside the CDR3, is GAGVSQSPSNKVTEKGKDVELRCDPISGHTALYWYRQSLGQGLEFLIYFQGNSAPDKSGLPSDRFSAERTGGSVSTLTIQRTQQEDSAVYLCASLSGQGNEKLFFGSGTQLSVL.

The rearrangement uses TRBV27 and TRBJ1-1; a possible D gene is TRBD1 (6 bases). Trimming left V 5 bases short and J 1 base short, with 14 bases between. The CDR3 is made up of 15 amino acids. CDR1 and CDR2 from the germline V gene are MNHEY and SMNVEV (reference sequence). The CDR3 coding sequence is TGTGCCAGCAGTCCATGGACAGAGGGGAACACTGAAGCTTTCTTT. It encodes CASSPWTEGNTEAFF.

Many counts were recorded for this clonotype. V usage is TRBV20-1 and J usage is TRBJ2-7, with 7 bases that match TRBD1. This CDR3 has 13 amino acids. V was pared by 3 bases and J by 4 bases, with 6 bases of the junction left unmatched. CDR1 DFQATT and CDR2 SNEGSKA come from the germline V gene (reference sequence). The CDR3 DNA reads TGCAGTGCTAGGGGACAGTTTGTTTACGAGCAGTACTTC. It is translated as CSARGQFVYEQYF.

There are a few counts of this clonotype. V usage is TRBV20-1 and J usage is TRBJ1-5; D possibly corresponds to TRBD1 (5 bases). CDR3 length equals 14 residues. Trimming took off 6 bases at V and 2 bases at J, with 14 bases between the two ends. The germline gives CDR1 DFQATT, CDR2 SNEGSKA (reference sequence). The CDR3 bases are TGCAGTGCCTCATTTGGGACTGGCAATCAGCCCCAGCATTTT. This sequence encodes CSASFGTGNQPQHF.

This clonotype came up many times. Written as DNA, the CDR3 is TGCAGCGTGAGGGGGTTCGCAGCCACGAACACCGGGGAGCTGTTTTTT. Its protein is CSVRGFAATNTGELFF. V is TRBV29-1 and J is TRBJ2-2, with D perhaps TRBD1 (6 bases). Germline V gene lookup returns CDR1 SQVTM and CDR2 ANQGSEA. V gave up 6 bases and J gave up 0 bases, with 17 bases separating them. The CDR3 totals 16 residues.

This clonotype was detected a few times. The rearrangement uses TRBV20-1 and TRBJ2-2, with D possibly TRBD1 on 5 matching bases. Germline CDR1 DFQATT, CDR2 SNEGSKA (reference sequence). This CDR3 region has 14 residues. V was clipped by 1 base and J by 5 bases, with 11 bases between them. CDR3 loop: CSARGGAVTGELFF. The CDR3 DNA reads as TGCAGTGCTAGAGGTGGGGCCGTAACCGGGGAGCTGTTTTTT.

This chain joins TRBV5-1 and TRBJ1-2, with 7 nucleotides matching TRBD1. Germline trimming cut 4 bases from V and 8 bases from J; bases unmatched to any gene: 11. CDR3 length: 14 residues. Germline V gene lookup returns CDR1 SGHRS and CDR2 YFSETQ. Written as DNA, the CDR3 is TGCGCCAGCAGCCAGGCCGGGACAGAGACGGGCTACACCTTC. It specifies CASSQAGTETGYTF.

As for this clonotype: A much larger clone lies a single base off, so this may be a read error. The chain couples TRBV9 to TRBJ2-3, with 7 bases identical to TRBD2. This CDR3 region has 14 residues. Germline V gene lookup returns CDR1 SGDLS and CDR2 YYNGEE. CDR3 sequence: CSSSPPAGVDTQYF. Here the CDR3 DNA reads TGTTCCAGCAGCCCCCCCGCGGGGGTAGATACGCAGTATTTT.

This clonotype was counted ten times or more. CDR3 nucleotide sequence: TGTGCCACCAGTGATGCAAACCCCGGGAGGCATGAGCAGTTCTTC. This sequence encodes CATSDANPGRHEQFF. The rearrangement joins TRBV24-1 to TRBJ2-1; 7 bases map to TRBD2. The V segment lost 3 bases and the J segment 8 bases; nucleotides outside the gene matches: 9. This CDR3 spans 15 amino acids. The germline CDR1 and CDR2 sequences are KGHDR and SFDVKD.

This clonotype came up many times. The J gene is TRBJ1-1, the V gene TRBV29-1; 7 nucleotides agree with TRBD1. This CDR3 is 15 amino acids long. Trimming cost V 1 base and J 4 bases; bases outside gene matches: 9. The V gene's germline CDR1 is SQVTM and CDR2 ANQGSEA. The CDR3 region is CSVEGEDRYGTEAFF. The CDR3 bases are TGCAGCGTTGAAGGGGAGGACAGGTACGGCACTGAAGCTTTCTTT.

This clonotype showed up many times. The chain joins TRBV5-1 to TRBJ2-3; D is perhaps TRBD1 (6 bases). There are 15 residues in the CDR3. Germline values: CDR1 SGHRS, CDR2 YFSETQ. The germline V and J ends were trimmed by 4 bases and 3 bases, with 15 bases remaining between them. The CDR3: CASSASGRGTDTQYF. DNA for the CDR3: TGCGCCAGCAGCGCGTCTGGCAGGGGAACAGATACGCAGTATTTT.

This clonotype has at least ten counts. The chain combines TRBV11-2 with TRBJ2-5; tentative D call: TRBD2 (6 bases). The germline V gene encodes CDR1 SGHAT and CDR2 FQNNGV. The CDR3 extends over 15 amino acids. V gave up 3 bases and J gave up 5 bases, with 16 bases separating them. CDR3 region: CASSFTGSLMETQYF. The CDR3 coding sequence is TGTGCCAGCAGCTTTACCGGGAGCCTGATGGAGACCCAGTACTTC.

This clonotype showed up many times. The chain uses TRBV12-3 or TRBV12-4 and TRBJ2-5, with a possible D match to TRBD2 (6 bases). The V end lost 8 bases, the J end lost 5 bases, and 12 bases lay between the germline ends. This CDR3 comprises 12 residues. The CDR3 region has the DNA TGTGCCAGCCTAGCGTCAGGCGAGACCCAGTACTTC. It yields the protein CASLASGETQYF.

The chain has TRBV20-1 and TRBJ2-7; D not certain. The CDR3 has 12 residues. V lost 6 bases and J lost 0, with 9 bases in between. Germline CDR1 is DFQATT and CDR2 is SNEGSKA (reference sequence). The CDR3 sequence is CSATVISYEQYF. As DNA, the CDR3 is TGCAGTGCCACGGTGATCTCCTACGAGCAGTACTTC.

With respect to this clonotype: Just one base apart from a much larger clone, this may be a read error. The rearrangement links TRBV29-1 to TRBJ2-7; maybe TRBD2 (5 bases). Trimming cost V 3 bases and J 3 bases, with 21 bases left between them. The length of the CDR3 is 16 residues. Germline CDR1 reads SQVTM; CDR2 reads ANQGSEA. The CDR3 nucleotides are TGCAGCGTTGACGGGTTTCAGTGTGGGAGTAACTACGAGCAGTACTTC. It translates to CSVDGFQCGSNYEQYF.

This clonotype was counted at least ten times. J is TRBJ2-7 and V is TRBV29-1; 10 bases match TRBD1. This CDR3 is 15 amino acids long. Per germline, CDR1 SQVTM and CDR2 ANQGSEA. Trimming at V came to 4 bases and at J to 1 base, leaving 7 bases not matched to a gene. This chain's CDR3 is CSVGIGQGVSYEQYF. In DNA form, the CDR3 reads TGCAGCGTTGGGATAGGACAGGGGGTTTCCTACGAGCAGTACTTC.

This clonotype came up a few times. This chain joins TRBV19 and TRBJ1-5; possible D gene TRBD1, 5 bases. V shed 3 bases and J shed 3 bases, with 12 bases lying between them. This CDR3 spans 15 amino acids. The germline V gene encodes CDR1 LNHDA and CDR2 SQIVND (reference sequence). CDR3 region: CASSIGHTFNQPQHF. The CDR3 DNA sequence: TGTGCCAGTAGTATCGGACATACCTTCAATCAGCCCCAGCATTTT.

This clonotype was found many times. The rearrangement links TRBV5-1 to TRBJ2-7, with D unresolved. Trimming left V 4 bases short and J 4 bases short, with 12 bases between. CDR3 length: 13 residues. The V gene's germline CDR1 is SGHRS and CDR2 YFSETQ. The CDR3 sequence is CASSPPGPYEQYF. Here the CDR3 DNA reads TGCGCCAGCAGCCCCCCAGGACCTTACGAGCAGTACTTC.

In this sample, this clonotype is medium-sized (0.01 to 0.1%). The rearrangement uses TRBV29-1 and TRBJ2-3; weak D call: TRBD2 (5 bases). The V gene lost 5 bases and the J gene lost 3 bases, with 15 bases spanning the gap. CDR1 is SQVTM, CDR2 ANQGSEA, per germline. The CDR3 is made up of 14 amino acids. CDR3 DNA: TGCAGCGTTCGCCTCTTAAGGGAGACAGATACGCAGTATTTT. Encoded protein: CSVRLLRETDTQYF.

This clonotype was seen repeatedly, ten times or more. V gene TRBV20-1 combines with J gene TRBJ1-5; D possibly corresponds to TRBD1 (6 bases). V shed 5 bases and J shed 5 bases, with 16 bases lying between them. In germline, CDR1 is DFQATT, CDR2 SNEGSKA (reference sequence). The length of the CDR3 is 14 residues. CDR3 DNA: TGCAGTGCTGGAAGGACAGAAGCTTATCAGCCCCAGCATTTT. This codes for CSAGRTEAYQPQHF.

As to this clonotype: Possible read error: a much larger clone is one base away. This rearrangement joins TRBV5-1 to TRBJ2-1; 9 bases line up with TRBD1. The CDR3 consists of 13 residues. Germline V gene data show CDR1 as SGHRS and CDR2 as YFSETQ. J gave up 11 bases and V 6 bases, and 9 bases lay outside the gene matches. The CDR3 coding sequence is TGCGCCAGCACCGGGACAGGGCAGGATAAGCAGTTCTTC. It encodes CASTGTGQDKQFF.

This clonotype was observed many times. The rearrangement joins TRBV9 to TRBJ2-2; TRBD2 matches 13 bases. The CDR3 length is 16 residues. Looked up from germline, CDR1 is SGDLS and CDR2 is YYNGEE. Losses at the gene ends were 4 bases for V and 9 bases for J; bases not matched to a gene: 9. The CDR3 region is CASSPSTSGGPRELFF. For the CDR3, the DNA is TGTGCCAGCAGCCCCTCGACTAGCGGGGGGCCCCGGGAGCTGTTTTTT. The variable domain in full, completed from reference TRBV9 and TRBJ2-2, reads DSGVTQTPKHLITATGQRVTLRCSPRSGDLSVYWYQQSLDQGLQFLIQYYNGEERAKGNILERFSAQQFPDLHSELNLSSLELGDSALYFCASSPSTSGGPRELFFGEGSRLTVL.

This clonotype was counted many times. The chain links TRBV9 to TRBJ2-5; unclear D gene. The CDR3 is 14 residues long. Trimming cost V 0 bases and J 7 bases, with 13 bases left between them. Germline V gene data show CDR1 as SGDLS and CDR2 as YYNGEE. The CDR3 sequence: CASSVDPSQRTQYF. Here the CDR3 DNA reads TGTGCCAGCAGCGTAGACCCATCCCAAAGGACCCAGTACTTC.

This clonotype was recorded many times. The genes are TRBV6-6 and TRBJ2-1; perhaps TRBD2 as D (7 bases). The V and J ends lost 2 bases and 7 bases respectively, with 15 bases between them. CDR3 size: 15 residues. Germline CDR1 reads MNHNY; CDR2 reads SVGAGI (reference sequence). CDR3 region: CASSYVGGGVNEQFF. The CDR3 nucleotides read TGTGCCAGCAGTTACGTGGGGGGGGGCGTGAATGAGCAGTTCTTC.

This clonotype was recorded at least ten times. The V and J genes are TRBV27 and TRBJ2-7; a weak D match, TRBD1 (7 bases). The V and J ends lost 0 bases and 2 bases respectively, with 8 bases between them. CDR3 length: 14 amino acids. Per germline, CDR1 MNHEY and CDR2 SMNVEV (reference sequence). CDR3: CASSLSRGAYEQYF. For the CDR3, the DNA is TGTGCCAGCAGTTTATCCAGGGGGGCCTACGAGCAGTACTTC.